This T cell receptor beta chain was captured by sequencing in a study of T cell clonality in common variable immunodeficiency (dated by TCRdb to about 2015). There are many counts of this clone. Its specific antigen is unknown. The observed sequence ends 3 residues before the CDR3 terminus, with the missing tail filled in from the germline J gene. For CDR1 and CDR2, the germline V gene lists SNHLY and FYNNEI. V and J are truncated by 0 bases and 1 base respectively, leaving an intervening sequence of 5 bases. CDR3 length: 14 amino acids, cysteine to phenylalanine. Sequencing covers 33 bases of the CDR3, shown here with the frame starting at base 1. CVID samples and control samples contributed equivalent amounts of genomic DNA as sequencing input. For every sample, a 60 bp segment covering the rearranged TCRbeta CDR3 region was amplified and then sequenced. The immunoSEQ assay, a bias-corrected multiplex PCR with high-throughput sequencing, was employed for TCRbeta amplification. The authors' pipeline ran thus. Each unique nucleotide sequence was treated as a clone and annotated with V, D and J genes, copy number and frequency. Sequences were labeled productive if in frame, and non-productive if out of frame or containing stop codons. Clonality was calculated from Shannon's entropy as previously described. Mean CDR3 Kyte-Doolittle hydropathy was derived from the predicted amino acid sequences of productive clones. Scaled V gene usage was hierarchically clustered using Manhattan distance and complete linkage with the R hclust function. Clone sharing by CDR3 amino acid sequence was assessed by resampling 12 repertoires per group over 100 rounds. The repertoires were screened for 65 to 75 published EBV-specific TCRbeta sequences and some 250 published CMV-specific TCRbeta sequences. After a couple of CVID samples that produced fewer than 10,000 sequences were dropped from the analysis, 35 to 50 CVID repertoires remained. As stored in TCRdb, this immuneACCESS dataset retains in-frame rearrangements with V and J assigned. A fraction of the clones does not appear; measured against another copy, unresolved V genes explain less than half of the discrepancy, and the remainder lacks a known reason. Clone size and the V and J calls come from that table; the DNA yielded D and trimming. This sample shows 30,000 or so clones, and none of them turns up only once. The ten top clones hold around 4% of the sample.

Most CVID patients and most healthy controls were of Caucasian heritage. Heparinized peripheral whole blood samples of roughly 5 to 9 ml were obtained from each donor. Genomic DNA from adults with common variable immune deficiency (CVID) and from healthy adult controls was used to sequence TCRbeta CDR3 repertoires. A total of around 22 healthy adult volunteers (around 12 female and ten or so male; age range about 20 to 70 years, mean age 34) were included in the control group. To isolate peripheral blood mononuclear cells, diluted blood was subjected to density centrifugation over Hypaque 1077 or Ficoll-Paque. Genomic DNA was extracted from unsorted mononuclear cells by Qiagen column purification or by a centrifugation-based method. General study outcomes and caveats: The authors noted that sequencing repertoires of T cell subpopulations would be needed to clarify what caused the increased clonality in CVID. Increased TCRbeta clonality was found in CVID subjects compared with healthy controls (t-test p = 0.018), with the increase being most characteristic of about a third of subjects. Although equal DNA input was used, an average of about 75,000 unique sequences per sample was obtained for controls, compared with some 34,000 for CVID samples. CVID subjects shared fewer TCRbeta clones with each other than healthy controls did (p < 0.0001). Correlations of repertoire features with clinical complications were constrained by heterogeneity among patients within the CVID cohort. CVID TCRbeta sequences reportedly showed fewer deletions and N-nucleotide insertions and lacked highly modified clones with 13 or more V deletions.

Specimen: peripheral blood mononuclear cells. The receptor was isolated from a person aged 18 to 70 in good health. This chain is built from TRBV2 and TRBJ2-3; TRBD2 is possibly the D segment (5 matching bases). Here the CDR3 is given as CASSEARGTDTQYF. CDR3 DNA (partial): TGTGCCAGCAGTGAAGCGCGGGGCACAGATACG.